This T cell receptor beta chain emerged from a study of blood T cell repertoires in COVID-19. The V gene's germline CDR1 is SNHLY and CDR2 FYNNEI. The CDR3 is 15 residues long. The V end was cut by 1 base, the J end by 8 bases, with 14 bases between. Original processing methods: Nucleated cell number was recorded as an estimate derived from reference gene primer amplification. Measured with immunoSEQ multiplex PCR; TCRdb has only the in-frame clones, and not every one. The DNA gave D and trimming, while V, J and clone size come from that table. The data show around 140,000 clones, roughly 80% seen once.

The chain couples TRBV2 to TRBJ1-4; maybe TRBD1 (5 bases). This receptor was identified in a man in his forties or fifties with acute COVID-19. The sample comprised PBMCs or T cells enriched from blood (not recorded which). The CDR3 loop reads CASSEEGQGGEKLFF. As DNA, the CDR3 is TGTGCCAGCAGTGAAGAAGGCCAGGGAGGGGAAAAACTGTTTTTT.